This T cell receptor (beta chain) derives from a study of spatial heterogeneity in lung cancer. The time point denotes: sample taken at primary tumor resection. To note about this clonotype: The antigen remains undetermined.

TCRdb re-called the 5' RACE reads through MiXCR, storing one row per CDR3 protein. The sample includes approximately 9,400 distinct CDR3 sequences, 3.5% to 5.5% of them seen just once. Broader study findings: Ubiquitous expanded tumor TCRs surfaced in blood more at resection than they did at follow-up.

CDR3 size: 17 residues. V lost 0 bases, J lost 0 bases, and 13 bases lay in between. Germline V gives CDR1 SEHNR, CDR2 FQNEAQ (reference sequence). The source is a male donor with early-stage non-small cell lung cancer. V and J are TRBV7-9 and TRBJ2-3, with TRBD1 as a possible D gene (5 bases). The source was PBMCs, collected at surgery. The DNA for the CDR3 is TGTGCCAGCAGCTTAGCAGGGGTTATCCTAAGCACAGATACGCAGTATTTT. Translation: CASSLAGVILSTDTQYF.